This T cell receptor (beta chain) was observed in a study of blood T cell repertoires in COVID-19. Study-level information: Acute-phase and convalescent COVID-19 samples originated in the United States, Italy and Spain. Nucleic acid was either cDNA or gDNA, and it came from T cells, B-cell-depleted T cells, or PBMCs.

The table came from immunoSEQ multiplex PCR; TCRdb's copy has only in-frame clones and leaves some out. The sample has some 200,000 clones; 70% to 90% are singletons. V shed 0 bases and J shed 2 bases, with 8 bases lying between them. This CDR3 contains 14 residues. CDR1 and CDR2 (germline): SGHDT, YYEEEE. This receptor was obtained from a man in his fifties or sixties who had recovered from COVID-19. Source material: peripheral blood. This chain connects TRBV5-6 to TRBJ1-1; the D is unclear. CDR3 loop: CASSLDNRNTEAFF. The CDR3 DNA reads as TGTGCCAGCAGCTTGGACAACCGTAACACTGAAGCTTTCTTT.